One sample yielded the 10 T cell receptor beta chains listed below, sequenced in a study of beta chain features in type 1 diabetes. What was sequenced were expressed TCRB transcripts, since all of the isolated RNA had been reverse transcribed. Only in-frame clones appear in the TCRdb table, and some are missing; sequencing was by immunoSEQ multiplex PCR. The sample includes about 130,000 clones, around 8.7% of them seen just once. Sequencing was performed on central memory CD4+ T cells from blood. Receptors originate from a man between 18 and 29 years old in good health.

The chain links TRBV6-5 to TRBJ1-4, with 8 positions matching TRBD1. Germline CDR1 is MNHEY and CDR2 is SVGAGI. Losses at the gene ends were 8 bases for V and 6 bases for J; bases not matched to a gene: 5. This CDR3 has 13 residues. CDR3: CASAPGQDEKLFF. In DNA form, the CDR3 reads TGTGCCAGCGCCCCGGGACAGGATGAAAAACTGTTTTTT.

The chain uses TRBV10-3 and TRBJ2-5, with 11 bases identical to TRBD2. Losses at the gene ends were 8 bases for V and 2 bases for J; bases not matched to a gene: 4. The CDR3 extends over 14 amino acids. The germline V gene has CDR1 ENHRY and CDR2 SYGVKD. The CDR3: CAIGASGGQETQYF. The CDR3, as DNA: TGTGCCATCGGGGCTAGCGGGGGGCAAGAGACCCAGTACTTC.

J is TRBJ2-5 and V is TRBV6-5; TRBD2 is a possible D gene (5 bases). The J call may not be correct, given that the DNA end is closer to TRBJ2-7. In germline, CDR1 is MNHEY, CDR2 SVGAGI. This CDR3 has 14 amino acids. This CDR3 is CASSYTIEGHEQYF. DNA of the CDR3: TGTGCCAGCAGTTACACAATCGAGGGCCACGAGCAGTACTTC.

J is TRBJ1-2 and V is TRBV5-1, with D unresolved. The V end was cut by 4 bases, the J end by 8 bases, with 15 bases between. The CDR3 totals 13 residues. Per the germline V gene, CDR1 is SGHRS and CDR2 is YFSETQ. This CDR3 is CASSPEGLGGYTF. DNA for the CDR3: TGCGCCAGCAGCCCGGAGGGTTTGGGGGGCTACACCTTC.

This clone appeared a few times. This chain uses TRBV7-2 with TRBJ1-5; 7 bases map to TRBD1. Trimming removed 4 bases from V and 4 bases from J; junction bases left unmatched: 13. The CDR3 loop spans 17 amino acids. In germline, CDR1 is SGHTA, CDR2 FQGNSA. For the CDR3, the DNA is TGTGCCAGCAGCTCGAGGACAGGAAATCTTCCTAATCAGCCCCAGCATTTT. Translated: CASSSRTGNLPNQPQHF.

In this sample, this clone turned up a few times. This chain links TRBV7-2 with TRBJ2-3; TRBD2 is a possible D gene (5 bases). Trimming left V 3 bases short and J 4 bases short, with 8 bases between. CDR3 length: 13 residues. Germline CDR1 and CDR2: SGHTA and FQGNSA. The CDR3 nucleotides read TGTGCCAGCAGCTTTAGCGTGGCAGATACGCAGTATTTT. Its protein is CASSFSVADTQYF.

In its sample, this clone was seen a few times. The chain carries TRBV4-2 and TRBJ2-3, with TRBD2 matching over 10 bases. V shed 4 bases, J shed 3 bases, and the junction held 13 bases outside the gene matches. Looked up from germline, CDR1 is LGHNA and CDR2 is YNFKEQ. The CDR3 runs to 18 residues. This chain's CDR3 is CASSLRRLAGGLTDTQYF. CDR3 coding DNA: TGTGCCAGCAGCCTTCGACGGTTAGCGGGGGGCCTAACAGATACGCAGTATTTT.

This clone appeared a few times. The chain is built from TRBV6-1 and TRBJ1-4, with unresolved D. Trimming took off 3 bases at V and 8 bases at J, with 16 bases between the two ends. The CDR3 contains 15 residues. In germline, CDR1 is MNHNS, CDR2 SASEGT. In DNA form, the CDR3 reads TGTGCCAGCAGTGACGCGGGGAGTTTGTCCGAAAAACTGTTTTTT. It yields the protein CASSDAGSLSEKLFF.

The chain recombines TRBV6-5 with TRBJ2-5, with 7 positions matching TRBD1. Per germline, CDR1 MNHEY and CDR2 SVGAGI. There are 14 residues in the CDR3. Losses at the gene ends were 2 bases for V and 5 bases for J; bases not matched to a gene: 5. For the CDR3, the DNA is TGTGCCAGCAGTTACCAGGACAGGTCGGAGACCCAGTACTTC. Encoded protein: CASSYQDRSETQYF.

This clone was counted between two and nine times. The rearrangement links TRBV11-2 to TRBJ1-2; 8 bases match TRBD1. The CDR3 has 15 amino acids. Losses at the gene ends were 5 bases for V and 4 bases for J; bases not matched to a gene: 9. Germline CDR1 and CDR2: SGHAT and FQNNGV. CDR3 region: CASSPGQVDPYGYTF. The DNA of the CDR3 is TGTGCCAGCAGCCCGGGACAGGTGGATCCCTATGGCTACACCTTC.